This T cell receptor beta chain was recorded in a study of T-cell reconstitution after alpha-beta-depleted transplantation in children (dated by TCRdb to the mid-2010s). Background for the entire study: T-cell immune reconstitution after TCRalphabeta/CD19-depleted allogeneic hematopoietic cell transplantation in children was quantitatively tracked in the study by means of TCR repertoire profiling.

Library preparation was by PCR. The listed sequencing device is Illumina HiSeq 2500. Molecular barcoding was employed in the preparation of TCR libraries, with unique molecular identifiers being used to normalize TCRbeta repertoire quantification. TCRdb passed the public sequencing reads through fastp at Q25 and MiXCR, retaining productive beta sequences. Each entry is one CDR3 protein sequence, shown with its most common DNA and genes. The sample records approximately 300,000 distinct CDR3 sequences, roughly 10% of which are singletons. Of the sample, roughly a quarter falls within the top ten clones. The sample holds many counts of this clonotype. Its antigen remains undetermined. No qualities accompany the bases; no much larger clone lies one base away. The investigation overall reported the following: The apparently early alphabetaT-cell count recovery about two months after transplant was reportedly dependent on only several hundred rapidly expanded clones derived from non-depleted graft cells. Hyperexpanded clone frequencies declined over subsequent months; after one year, T-cell counts and TCRbeta diversity were mostly attributed to newly produced T cells. The high TCRbeta diversity at day 60 in some patients was ascribed to recipient T cells and intrathymic progenitors that had survived conditioning.

The treatment or condition label, read with the paper, signifies: allogeneic hematopoietic cell transplantation with graft depleted of TCRalphabeta T cells and CD19 B cells. The children who served as transplant recipients had been given grafts of TCRalphabeta/CD19-depleted allogeneic hematopoietic cells. Trimming costs V 4 bases and J 2 bases, and their ends lie 6 bases apart. Its CDR3 holds 12 amino acids, cysteine through phenylalanine. Of the read, only the CDR3 DNA is kept; its 36 bases are in frame from base 1. From the germline V gene, CDR1 is SQVTM and CDR2 is ANQGSEA. The receptor was isolated from a male patient between 2 and 10 years old who had a stem cell transplant for chronic granulomatous disease, so the T cells may come from the graft donor. The sequence is built from TRBV29-1 and TRBJ2-4, and the D gene may be TRBD1, 5 bases matching. Material: peripheral blood, obtained 180 days after TCRalphabeta/CD19-depleted stem cell transplant. CDR3 sequence: CSVAGTKNIQYF. The nucleotides are TGCAGCGTTGCAGGGACCAAAAACATTCAGTACTTC.